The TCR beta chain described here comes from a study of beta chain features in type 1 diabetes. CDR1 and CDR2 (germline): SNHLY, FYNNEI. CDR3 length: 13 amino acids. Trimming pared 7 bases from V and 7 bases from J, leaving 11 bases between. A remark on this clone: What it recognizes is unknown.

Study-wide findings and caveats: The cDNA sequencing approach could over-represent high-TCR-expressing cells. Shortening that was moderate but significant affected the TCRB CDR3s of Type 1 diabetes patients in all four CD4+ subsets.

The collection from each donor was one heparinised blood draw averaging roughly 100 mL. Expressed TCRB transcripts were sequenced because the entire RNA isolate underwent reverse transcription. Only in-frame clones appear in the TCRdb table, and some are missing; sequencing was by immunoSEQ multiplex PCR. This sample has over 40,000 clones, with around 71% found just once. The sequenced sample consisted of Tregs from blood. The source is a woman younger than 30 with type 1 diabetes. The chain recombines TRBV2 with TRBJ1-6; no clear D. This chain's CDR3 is CASKEGWNSPLHF. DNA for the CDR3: TGTGCCAGCAAGGAGGGTTGGAATTCACCCCTCCACTTT.